These 30 T cell receptor beta chains originate from one sample sequenced in a study of shared clonotypes between healthy human individuals. Measured with immunoSEQ multiplex PCR; TCRdb has only the in-frame clones, and not every one. The sample holds about 490,000 clones; 60% to 85% are singletons and the top ten take around 13%. Sample: PBMCs. The receptors shown here come from a middle-aged woman in good health. Some clones in this sample may be carry-over from other donors' samples.

This clone was seen just once. CDR3 region: CSVVSLYGYTF. In DNA form, the CDR3 reads TGCAGCGTTGTCAGTCTGTATGGCTACACCTTC. This chain joins TRBV29-1 and TRBJ1-2; D unclear. The CDR3 consists of 11 residues. CDR1 SQVTM and CDR2 ANQGSEA come from the germline V gene. V lost 4 bases and J 5 bases, leaving 8 bases between the germline ends. Based on the CDR3 plus reference TRBV29-1 and TRBJ1-2, the full variable domain is SAVISQKPSRDICQRGTSLTIQCQVDSQVTMMFWYRQQPGQSLTLIATANQGSEATYESGFVIDKFPISRPNLTFSTLTVSNMSPEDSSIYLCSVVSLYGYTFGSGTRLTVV.

J is TRBJ2-7 and V is TRBV30, with 7 bases lining up with TRBD2. The CDR3 spans 13 residues. CDR1 GTSNPN and CDR2 SVGIG come from the germline V gene (reference sequence). The ends lost 2 bases at V and 5 bases at J; junction bases unmatched: 6. The CDR3 coding sequence is TGTGCCTGGAGTAGGGGCCGGGAGGACGAGCAGTACTTC. This gives the protein CAWSRGREDEQYF.

V usage is TRBV9 and J usage is TRBJ2-1; D might be TRBD2 (5 bases). The CDR3 has 15 amino acids. From germline, CDR1 is SGDLS and CDR2 YYNGEE. V lost 2 bases to trimming and J lost 6 bases, with 15 bases between them. The CDR3 DNA reads as TGTGCCAGCAGCGTGGTCTCTAGCCCTAGCAATGAGCAGTTCTTC. Protein sequence: CASSVVSSPSNEQFF.

V and J are TRBV18 and TRBJ1-3; 10 bases agree with TRBD1. This CDR3 contains 16 residues. Per the germline V gene, CDR1 is KGHSH and CDR2 is LQKENI. Trimming at V came to 2 bases and at J to 2 bases, leaving 3 bases not matched to a gene. CDR3 in DNA: TGTGCCAGCTCACCAGACAGGGGGCTTACTGGAAACACCATATATTTT. Translated, it gives CASSPDRGLTGNTIYF.

A few counts support this clone. Within the sample, other DNA sequences also encode this same CDR3. The chain carries TRBV19 and TRBJ2-3; perhaps TRBD1 as D (5 bases). The germline V gene has CDR1 LNHDA and CDR2 SQIVND (reference sequence). The CDR3 is 14 residues long. V dropped 1 base and J dropped 0 bases, with 5 bases sitting between them. For the CDR3, the DNA is TGTGCCAGTAGTATAGGGACAAGCACAGATACGCAGTATTTT. Encoded protein: CASSIGTSTDTQYF.

This clone has only a few counts. J is TRBJ1-1 and V is TRBV4-2; the D is unclear. The CDR3 is 17 amino acids. V lost 0 bases to trimming and J lost 4 bases, with 18 bases between them. Germline V gene sequence: CDR1 LGHNA, CDR2 YNFKEQ. The CDR3 spells CASSQELGHPGFTEAFF. The CDR3 coding sequence is TGTGCCAGCAGCCAAGAATTAGGGCACCCGGGGTTCACTGAAGCTTTCTTT.

This clone was detected only a few times. Compared with germline, one end of the junction differs, possibly owing to a read error. The CDR3 DNA sequence: TGTGCCAGCAGCTTGGGGGCTGGGCCGACGCCGACCCCTGGCTACACCTTT. It encodes CASSLGAGPTPTPGYTF. The rearrangement links TRBV5-8 to TRBJ1-2; D remains unclear. Germline-derived CDR1 and CDR2 are SGHTS and YDEGEE. This CDR3 comprises 17 residues.

J is TRBJ2-6 and V is TRBV14; TRBD2 matches 9 bases. Germline V lookup: CDR1 SGHDN, CDR2 FVKESK. This CDR3 comprises 14 residues. The J segment lost 10 bases and the V segment lost 4 bases, leaving 5 bases of the junction unmatched. CDR3 region: CASSPSGADNVLTF. CDR3 nucleotide sequence: TGTGCCAGCAGCCCTAGCGGGGCAGATAACGTCCTGACTTTC. Full variable domain (rest looked up from reference TRBV14 and TRBJ2-6): EAGVTQFPSHSVIEKGQTVTLRCDPISGHDNLYWYRRVMGKEIKFLLHFVKESKQDESGMPNNRFLAERTGGTYSTLKVQPAELEDSGVYFCASSPSGADNVLTFGAGSRLTVL.

V gene TRBV28 combines with J gene TRBJ1-1, with D hard to call. The V end lost 2 bases, the J end lost 5 bases, and 6 bases lay between the germline ends. CDR3 length: 12 residues. The germline CDR1 and CDR2 sequences are MDHEN and SYDVKM. DNA of the CDR3: TGTGCCAGCAGTTTAACCCAAACTGAAGCTTTCTTT. The encoded protein is CASSLTQTEAFF.

The chain employs TRBV5-1 and TRBJ1-2, with a weak D call TRBD1 (5 bases). From germline, CDR1 is SGHRS and CDR2 YFSETQ. The CDR3 is 15 amino acids. Trimming removed 5 bases from V and 2 bases from J, with 16 bases in between. The CDR3: CASSLGQKPNYGYTF. CDR3 nucleotide sequence: TGCGCCAGCAGTTTAGGACAAAAACCCAACTATGGCTACACCTTC.

This clone was seen a handful of times. V usage is TRBV7-2 and J usage is TRBJ2-5; 10 bases align to TRBD2. The ends lost 5 bases at V and 5 bases at J; junction bases unmatched: 11. This CDR3 is built from 16 residues. The germline V gene has CDR1 SGHTA and CDR2 FQGNSA. CDR3 bases: TGTGCCAGCAGCCAAGGCCTAGCGGGAGTTGGGGAGACCCAGTACTTC. It specifies CASSQGLAGVGETQYF.

The chain couples TRBV5-4 to TRBJ2-5; 7 nucleotides agree with TRBD1. After removal of 4 bases from V and 1 base from J, the junction contained 4 bases not matched to a gene. Germline loops: CDR1 SGHNT, CDR2 YYREEE (reference sequence). CDR3 length equals 14 residues. CDR3 DNA sequence: TGTGCCAGCAGCCCCGGGACAGTCCAAGAGACCCAGTACTTC. This encodes CASSPGTVQETQYF.

The chain is built from TRBV28 and TRBJ1-5, with 7 bases identical to TRBD1. In germline, CDR1 is MDHEN, CDR2 SYDVKM. There are 14 residues in the CDR3. Trimming took 8 bases from V and 3 from J; bases not matched to a gene: 7. The CDR3 nucleotides read TGTGCCAGCCGGCAACAGGGGAACAATCAGCCCCAGCATTTT. Translation gives CASRQQGNNQPQHF.

V usage is TRBV11-2 and J usage is TRBJ1-2; D may be TRBD1 (6 bases). The CDR3 spans 15 residues. Germline assignment: CDR1 SGHAT and CDR2 FQNNGV. V lost 1 base and J 3 bases, leaving 12 bases between the germline ends. The CDR3 loop is CASSLGRGLHYGYTF. The DNA for the CDR3 is TGTGCCAGCAGCTTAGGCAGGGGCCTTCACTATGGCTACACCTTC.

This rearrangement joins TRBV25-1 to TRBJ2-3; D unresolved. Trimming shortened V by 7 bases and J by 6 bases, and 14 bases separated the two germline ends. Germline V CDR1 and CDR2: MGHDK, SYGVNS. The CDR3 extends over 13 amino acids. Here the CDR3 reads CASTSGFRDTQYF. In DNA form, the CDR3 reads TGTGCCAGCACGTCTGGCTTTAGGGATACGCAGTATTTT.

In this sample, this clone turned up once. The rearrangement uses TRBV6-5 and TRBJ1-4, with 11 bases matching TRBD1. The CDR3 has 15 amino acids. Germline V gives CDR1 MNHEY, CDR2 SVGAGI. The trim removed 6 bases at V and 7 bases at J, leaving 7 bases unmatched. The CDR3 is CASRRTGTGGEKLFF. CDR3 nucleotide sequence: TGTGCCAGCAGACGCACCGGGACAGGGGGTGAAAAACTGTTTTTT.

The V and J genes are TRBV29-1 and TRBJ1-1; D gene unclear. The V gene lost 3 bases and the J gene lost 0 bases, with 8 bases spanning the gap. From germline, CDR1 is SQVTM and CDR2 ANQGSEA. The CDR3 length is 13 residues. CDR3 DNA sequence: TGCAGCGTTGACGTAGATTTGAACACTGAAGCTTTCTTT. This sequence encodes CSVDVDLNTEAFF.

V usage is TRBV11-2 and J usage is TRBJ2-3; TRBD1 agrees at 7 bases. Trimming removed 5 bases from V and 3 bases from J; junction bases left unmatched: 5. The CDR3 has 14 amino acids. CDR1 is SGHAT and CDR2 is FQNNGV in the germline V gene. CDR3 loop: CASSQTGVTDTQYF. The CDR3 nucleotides read TGTGCCAGCAGCCAAACAGGGGTGACAGATACGCAGTATTTT.

The chain uses TRBV11-3 and TRBJ2-7; 7 nucleotides align to TRBD2. Trimming at V came to 5 bases and at J to 0 bases, leaving 1 base not matched to a gene. This CDR3 spans 13 amino acids. Germline V gives CDR1 SGHNT, CDR2 YENEEA. CDR3 in amino acids: CASSRTSSYEQYF. CDR3 nucleotide sequence: TGTGCCAGCAGCAGGACTAGCTCCTACGAGCAGTACTTC. Using reference TRBV11-3 and TRBJ2-7 for the parts outside the CDR3, the full variable domain is EAGVVQSPRYKIIEKKQPVAFWCNPISGHNTLYWYLQNLGQGPELLIRYENEEAVDDSQLPKDRFSAERLKGVDSTLKIQPAELGDSAVYLCASSRTSSYEQYFGPGTRLTVT.

CDR3 sequence: CASSGFAARGYTF. CDR3 in DNA: TGTGCCAGCTCAGGGTTTGCCGCTCGGGGCTACACCTTC. V is TRBV18 and J is TRBJ1-2; no reliable D call. Trimming took 5 bases from V and 8 from J, leaving 15 bases between them. The CDR3 is made up of 13 amino acids. Germline loops: CDR1 KGHSH, CDR2 LQKENI.

The CDR3 DNA is TGCAGCGTCGAACGGGACGGCACCTACGAGCAGTACTTC. Its protein product is CSVERDGTYEQYF. This chain joins TRBV29-1 and TRBJ2-5; the D gene could be TRBD1 or TRBD2 (5 bases each). The end of the DNA is better explained by TRBJ2-7, so the J call may be wrong. Germline V gene data show CDR1 as SQVTM and CDR2 as ANQGSEA. CDR3 length equals 13 residues.

V gene TRBV11-1 combines with J gene TRBJ1-1; D not certain. Germline V gene data show CDR1 as SGHAT and CDR2 as FQDESV (reference sequence). V lost 7 bases and J 1 base, leaving 16 bases between the germline ends. This CDR3 has 15 residues. CDR3 coding DNA: TGTGCCAGCACCGTTAGCTCTACAGAGAACACTGAAGCTTTCTTT. Translation gives CASTVSSTENTEAFF.

In regard to this clone: A far larger clone is a single base away, which makes a read error likely. Other DNA sequences in this sample translate to the same CDR3. The chain joins TRBV14 to TRBJ1-5, with D unresolved. This CDR3 is 12 amino acids long. CDR1 and CDR2 from the germline V gene are SGHDN and FVKESK. CDR3: CASSQVNQPQHF. The CDR3 DNA sequence: TGTGCCAGTAGCCAGGTCAATCAGCCCCAGCATTTT.

Ten or more counts support this clone. Within the sample, other DNA sequences also encode this same CDR3. The chain recombines TRBV30 with TRBJ1-3; TRBD1 is a possible D gene (5 bases). The V gene's germline CDR1 is GTSNPN and CDR2 SVGIG (reference sequence). V lost 0 bases, J lost 0 bases, and 6 bases lay in between. The CDR3 loop spans 14 amino acids. The CDR3 nucleotides are TGTGCCTGGAGTGTCGGGGGCTCTGGAAACACCATATATTTT. It specifies CAWSVGGSGNTIYF. Based on the CDR3 plus reference TRBV30 and TRBJ1-3, the full variable domain is SQTIHQWPATLVQPVGSPLSLECTVEGTSNPNLYWYRQAAGRGLQLLFYSVGIGQISSEVPQNLSASRPQDRQFILSSKKLLLSDSGFYLCAWSVGGSGNTIYFGEGSWLTVV.

This clone was counted a few times. Other DNA variants within this sample encode the same CDR3. This sequence joins TRBV5-4 and TRBJ1-1; possibly TRBD1 for D (5 bases). This CDR3 is 15 amino acids long. The V and J ends lost 0 bases and 0 bases respectively, with 9 bases between them. CDR1 is SGHNT, CDR2 YYREEE, per germline (reference sequence). The CDR3 region is CASSLGGSMNTEAFF. CDR3 DNA: TGTGCCAGCAGCTTGGGGGGCAGCATGAACACTGAAGCTTTCTTT.

Remarks on this clone: A read error is possible here, since a much larger clone lies one base away. The CDR3 region has the DNA TGTGCCAGCAGGGCCGGGACAGGGACTACCTACGAGCGGTACTTC. Protein sequence: CASRAGTGTTYERYF. The chain employs TRBV7-8 and TRBJ2-7; 9 nucleotides agree with TRBD1. Germline V gene sequence: CDR1 SGHVS, CDR2 FQNEAQ. This CDR3 region has 15 residues.

This chain connects TRBV5-4 to TRBJ2-6; D uncertain. The V gene's germline CDR1 is SGHNT and CDR2 YYREEE (reference sequence). V was clipped by 1 base and J by 1 base, with 0 bases between them. This CDR3 comprises 13 residues. The CDR3 DNA follows: TGTGCCAGCAGCTTGTCTGGGGCCAACGTCCTGACTTTC. Translation: CASSLSGANVLTF.

V is TRBV5-6 and J is TRBJ2-3, with D possibly matching TRBD2 (5 bases). The ends were cut back, 3 bases at V and 0 bases at J, with 11 bases in the middle. CDR1 is SGHDT and CDR2 is YYEEEE in the germline V gene. The CDR3 contains 15 residues. The CDR3 nucleotides read TGTGCCAGCAGCTCCTGGACTCGGAGCACAGATACGCAGTATTTT. As protein: CASSSWTRSTDTQYF.

This clone was counted a single time. The genes are TRBV21-1 and TRBJ1-4. TRBV21-1 is a pseudogene. The CDR3 sequence is 19 residues long. CDR3 DNA sequence: TGTGCCAGCAGCATCAAGGGGCGGGAGGGGCCCCCAACTAATGAAAAACTGTTTTTT. Translated, it gives CASSIKGREGPPTNEKLFF.

The gene calls are TRBV5-4 and TRBJ2-1; 10 positions match TRBD2. This CDR3 is built from 16 residues. Germline V CDR1 and CDR2: SGHNT, YYREEE (reference sequence). The ends lost 0 bases at V and 2 bases at J; junction bases unmatched: 2. The CDR3 loop reads CASSLATSGAYNEQFF. CDR3 in DNA: TGTGCCAGCAGCTTGGCCACTAGCGGGGCCTACAATGAGCAGTTCTTC.